Listed below are T cell receptor beta chains from one sample, sequenced in a study of circulating and synovial CD4+ cells in juvenile arthritis. Sequenced by immunoSEQ multiplex PCR; TCRdb stores in-frame clones only, minus some. This sample has 25,000 to 35,000 clones; around 95% occur once, and the top ten carry 2.9%. Material for sequencing was CD4+ T cells from blood. The source of these receptors is a human donor with juvenile idiopathic arthritis. CDR3s include the opening cysteine and the closing phenylalanine or tryptophan. A D gene is named only where the DNA matches it firmly. Not all rows give a size; the values are once, few, many and, for expanded clones, a class.

NA	NA	TRBV6-5	TRBJ2-5	CASSYSWSAGVTQYF	TGTGCCAGCAGTTACTCGTGGTCGGCAGGGGTGACCCAGTACTTC
once	TRBD1	TRBV5-1	TRBJ2-7	CASSLRQGAYEQYF	TGCGCCAGCAGCTTGAGACAGGGGGCCTACGAGCAGTACTTC
NA	TRBD2	TRBV4-1	TRBJ2-1	CASSQGTSGTYNEQFF	TGCGCCAGCAGCCAGGGGACTAGCGGGACCTACAATGAGCAGTTCTTC
NA	TRBD1	TRBV5-4	TRBJ2-2	CASSLQGAAGELFF	TGTGCCAGCAGCTTGCAGGGGGCAGCCGGGGAGCTGTTTTTT
NA	TRBD1	TRBV28	TRBJ2-7	CASSFRQGAYEQYF	TGTGCCAGCAGTTTTCGGCAGGGGGCCTACGAGCAGTACTTC
NA	NA	TRBV28	TRBJ1-4	CASKSPVVPNEKLFF	TGTGCCAGCAAATCCCCGGTAGTTCCCAATGAAAAACTGTTTTTT
NA	NA	TRBV2	TRBJ2-3	CASSVYTVLTDTQYF	TGTGCCAGCAGTGTATATACAGTCCTCACAGATACGCAGTATTTT
once	TRBD1	TRBV9	TRBJ2-2	CASSLPGQGAGTGELFF	TGTGCCAGCAGCCTCCCCGGGCAGGGGGCGGGCACCGGGGAGCTGTTTTTT
NA	NA	TRBV11-2	TRBJ2-7	CASSLGQSYEQYF	TGTGCCAGCAGCTTAGGACAGTCCTACGAGCAGTACTTC
once	TRBD1	TRBV7-2	TRBJ1-6	CASRGTGGLSPLHF	TGTGCCAGCAGGGGGACAGGGGGCCTTTCACCCCTCCACTTT
NA	NA	TRBV6-6	TRBJ2-7	CASRGDGSFHEQYF	TGTGCCAGCAGGGGGGACGGGAGCTTCCACGAGCAGTACTTC
NA	TRBD2	TRBV7-9	TRBJ2-3	CASSLAGTSGTTDTQYF	TGTGCCAGCAGCTTAGCTGGGACTAGCGGGACGACAGATACGCAGTATTTT
NA	TRBD2	TRBV6-5	TRBJ2-7	CASSLGTSGTYEQYF	TGTGCCAGCAGTCTCGGGACTAGCGGTACCTACGAGCAGTACTTC
NA	TRBD2	TRBV28	TRBJ2-7	CASSLSRGGSYEQYF	TGTGCCAGCAGTTTATCCCGGGGGGGTTCCTACGAGCAGTACTTC
NA	NA	TRBV6-5	TRBJ2-5	CASSVMRQGETQYF	TGTGCCAGCAGTGTTATGAGGCAGGGAGAGACCCAGTACTTC
few	NA	TRBV5-6	TRBJ1-3	CASSFGGEHTIYF	TGTGCCAGCAGCTTCGGAGGGGAACACACCATATATTTT
NA	NA	TRBV6-1	TRBJ2-7	CASRRERNYEQYF	TGTGCCAGCAGGAGGGAACGGAACTACGAGCAGTACTTC